Listed here is a single T cell receptor (beta chain). As handled by the study authors: Quantification of nucleated cells was approximated via reference gene primer amplification. The assay was immunoSEQ multiplex PCR, and TCRdb's table has in-frame clones only and misses some. V, J and clone size are taken as reported in that table, and D and trimming were inferred from the DNA itself. Altogether around 200,000 clones are present, about 86% being singletons, with the ten largest covering roughly 3.3%. This CDR3 contains 11 residues. Trimming left V 5 bases short and J 8 bases short, with 7 bases between. Germline CDR1 DFQATT, CDR2 SNEGSKA (reference sequence). These data belong to a study of blood T cell repertoires in COVID-19. Study-wide context: From the United States, Italy and Spain came samples of acute and convalescent COVID-19. Nucleic acid was either cDNA or gDNA, and it came from T cells, B-cell-depleted T cells, or PBMCs.

This chain joins TRBV20-1 and TRBJ1-6; D remains ambiguous. The sequence came from a man aged 18 to 30 with active or convalescent COVID-19. The sample comprised peripheral blood. The CDR3 region has the DNA TGCAGTGCTGAGCACGATTCACCCCTCCACTTT. This encodes CSAEHDSPLHF.